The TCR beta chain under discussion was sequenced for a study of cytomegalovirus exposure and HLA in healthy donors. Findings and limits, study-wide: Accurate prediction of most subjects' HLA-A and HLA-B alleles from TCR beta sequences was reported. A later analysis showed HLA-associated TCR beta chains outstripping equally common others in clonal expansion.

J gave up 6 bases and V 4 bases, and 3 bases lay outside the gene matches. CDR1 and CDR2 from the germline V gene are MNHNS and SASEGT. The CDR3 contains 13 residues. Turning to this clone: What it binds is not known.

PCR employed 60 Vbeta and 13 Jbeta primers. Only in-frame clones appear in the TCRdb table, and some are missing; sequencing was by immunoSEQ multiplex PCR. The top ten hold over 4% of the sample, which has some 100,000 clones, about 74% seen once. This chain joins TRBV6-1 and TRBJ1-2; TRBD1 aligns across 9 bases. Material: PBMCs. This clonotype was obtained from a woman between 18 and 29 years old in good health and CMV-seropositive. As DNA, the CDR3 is TGTGCCAGCAGTGTTCGGACAGGGGATGGCTACACCTTC. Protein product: CASSVRTGDGYTF.